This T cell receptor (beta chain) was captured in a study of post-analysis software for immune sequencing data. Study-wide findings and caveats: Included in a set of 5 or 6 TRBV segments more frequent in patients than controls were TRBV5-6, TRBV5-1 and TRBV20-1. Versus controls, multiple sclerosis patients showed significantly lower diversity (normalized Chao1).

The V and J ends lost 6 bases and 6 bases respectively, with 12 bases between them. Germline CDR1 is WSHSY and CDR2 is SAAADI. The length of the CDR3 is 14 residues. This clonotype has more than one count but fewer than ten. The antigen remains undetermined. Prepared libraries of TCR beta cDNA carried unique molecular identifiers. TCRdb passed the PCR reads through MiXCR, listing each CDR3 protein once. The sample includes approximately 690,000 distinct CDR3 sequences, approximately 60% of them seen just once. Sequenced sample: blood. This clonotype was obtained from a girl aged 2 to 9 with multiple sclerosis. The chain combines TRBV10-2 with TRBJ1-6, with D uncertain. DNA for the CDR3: TGCGCCAGCAGCAAGGAAACCCTTAATTCACCCCTCCACTTT. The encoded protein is CASSKETLNSPLHF.